The source of this T cell receptor (beta chain) is a study of T cell clonality in common variable immunodeficiency. This clone came up many times. The antigen remains unidentified. The read ends 3 residues early relative to the CDR3; the germline J gene fills the gap. Germline-derived CDR1 and CDR2 are MDHEN and SYDVKM. Trimming took off 3 bases at V and 6 bases at J, with 15 bases between the two ends. The CDR3 length is 14 residues. TCRdb's table, derived via immunoSEQ multiplex PCR, lists solely in-frame clones and lacks some. The table lists 15,000 to 20,000 clones, with no singletons. Whole-study results and caveats: Fewer deletions and N-nucleotide insertions were reportedly seen in common variable immunodeficiency TCR beta sequences.

This rearrangement joins TRBV28 to TRBJ2-7, with TRBD1 as a possible D gene (6 bases). The sequenced sample was peripheral blood mononuclear cells. The sequence derives from a human donor with common variable immunodeficiency. The covered CDR3 bases are TGTGCCAGCAGTTTTCCGGGACACTCGTTCGAG. It yields the protein CASSFPGHSFE. The whole CDR3 protein is CASSFPGHSFEQYF.